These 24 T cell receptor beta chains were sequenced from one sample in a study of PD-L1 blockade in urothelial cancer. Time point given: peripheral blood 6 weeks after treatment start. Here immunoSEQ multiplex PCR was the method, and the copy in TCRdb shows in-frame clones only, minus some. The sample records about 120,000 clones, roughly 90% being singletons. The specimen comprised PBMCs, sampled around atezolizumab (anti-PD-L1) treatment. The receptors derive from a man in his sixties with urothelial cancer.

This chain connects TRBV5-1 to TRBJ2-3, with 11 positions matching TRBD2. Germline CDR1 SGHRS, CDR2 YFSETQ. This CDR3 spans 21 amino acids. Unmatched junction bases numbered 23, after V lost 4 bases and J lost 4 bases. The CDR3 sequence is CASSVFQGAYSTSGSPDTQYF. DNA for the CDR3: TGCGCCAGCAGCGTTTTTCAGGGGGCCTACTCTACTAGCGGGAGTCCAGATACGCAGTATTTT. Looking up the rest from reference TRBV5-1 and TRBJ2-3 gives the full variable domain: KAGVTQTPRYLIKTRGQQVTLSCSPISGHRSVSWYQQTPGQGLQFLFEYFSETQRNKGNFPGRFSGRQFSNSRSEMNVSTLELGDSALYLCASSVFQGAYSTSGSPDTQYFGPGTRLTVL.

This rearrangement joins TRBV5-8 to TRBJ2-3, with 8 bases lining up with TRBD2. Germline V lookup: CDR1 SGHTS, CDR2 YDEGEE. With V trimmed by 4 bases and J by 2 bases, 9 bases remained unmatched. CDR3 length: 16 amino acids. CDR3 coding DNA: TGTGCCAGCAGCCCCGGGATAGCGGGAAACACAGATACGCAGTATTTT. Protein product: CASSPGIAGNTDTQYF.

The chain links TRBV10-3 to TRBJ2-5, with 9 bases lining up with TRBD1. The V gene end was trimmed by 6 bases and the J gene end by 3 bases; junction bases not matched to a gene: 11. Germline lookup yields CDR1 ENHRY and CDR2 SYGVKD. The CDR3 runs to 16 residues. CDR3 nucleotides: TGTGCCATCAGGGCCACCGGGACAGGGTTTGAAGAGACCCAGTACTTC. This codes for CAIRATGTGFEETQYF.

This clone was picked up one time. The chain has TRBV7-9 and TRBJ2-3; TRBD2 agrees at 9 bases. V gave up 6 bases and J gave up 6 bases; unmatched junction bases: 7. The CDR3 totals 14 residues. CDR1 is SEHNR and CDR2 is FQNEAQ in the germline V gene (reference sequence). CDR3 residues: CASSPGLASDTQYF. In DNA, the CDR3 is TGTGCCAGCAGTCCGGGACTAGCCTCGGATACGCAGTATTTT.

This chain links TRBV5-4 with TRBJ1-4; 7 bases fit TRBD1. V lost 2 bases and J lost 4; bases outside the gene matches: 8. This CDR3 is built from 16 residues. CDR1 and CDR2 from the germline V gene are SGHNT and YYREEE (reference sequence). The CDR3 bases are TGTGCCAGCAGCTTTTCTACCAGGGGGATTAATGAAAAACTGTTTTTT. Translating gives CASSFSTRGINEKLFF. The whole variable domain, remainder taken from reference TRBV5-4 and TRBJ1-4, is ETGVTQSPTHLIKTRGQQVTLRCSSQSGHNTVSWYQQALGQGPQFIFQYYREEENGRGNFPPRFSGLQFPNYSSELNVNALELDDSALYLCASSFSTRGINEKLFFGSGTQLSVL.

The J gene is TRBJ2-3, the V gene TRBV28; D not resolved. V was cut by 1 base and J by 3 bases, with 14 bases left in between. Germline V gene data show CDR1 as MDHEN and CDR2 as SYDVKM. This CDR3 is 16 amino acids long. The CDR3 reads CASSLSPGLRTDTQYF. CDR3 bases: TGTGCCAGCAGTTTATCCCCTGGTTTGCGGACAGATACGCAGTATTTT.

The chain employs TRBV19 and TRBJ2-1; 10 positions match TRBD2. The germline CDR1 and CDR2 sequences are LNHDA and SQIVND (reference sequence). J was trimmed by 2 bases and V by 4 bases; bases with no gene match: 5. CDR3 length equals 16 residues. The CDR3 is CASSTGLAETYNEQFF. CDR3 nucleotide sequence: TGTGCCAGTAGTACCGGACTAGCGGAGACCTACAATGAGCAGTTCTTC.

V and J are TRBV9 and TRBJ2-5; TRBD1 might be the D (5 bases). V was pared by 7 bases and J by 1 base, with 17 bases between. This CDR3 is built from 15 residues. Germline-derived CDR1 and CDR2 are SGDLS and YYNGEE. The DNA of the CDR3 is TGTGCCAGCTCCAGCACGACAGTTTTCCAAGAGACCCAGTACTTC. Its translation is CASSSTTVFQETQYF.

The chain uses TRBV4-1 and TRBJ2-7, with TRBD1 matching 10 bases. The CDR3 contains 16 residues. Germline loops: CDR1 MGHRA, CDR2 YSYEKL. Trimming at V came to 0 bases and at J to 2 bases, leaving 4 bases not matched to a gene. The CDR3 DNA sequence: TGCGCCAGCAGCCAAGATAGGACAGGGGGAGCCTACGAGCAGTACTTC. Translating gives CASSQDRTGGAYEQYF.

Written as DNA, the CDR3 is TGTGCCAGCAGTTACTCCCCGCCGGGAGGGCCCCACGAGCAGTACTTC. It translates to CASSYSPPGGPHEQYF. V is TRBV6-5 and J is TRBJ2-7, with TRBD2 matching 8 bases. In germline, CDR1 is MNHEY, CDR2 SVGAGI. CDR3 size: 16 residues. Trimming cost V 0 bases and J 5 bases; bases outside gene matches: 9.

The CDR3: CASTKRGYQETQYF. CDR3 DNA: TGTGCCAGTACGAAGCGGGGGTACCAAGAGACCCAGTACTTC. The gene calls are TRBV6-5 and TRBJ2-5; 8 nucleotides match TRBD2. J lost 0 bases, V lost 9 bases, and 6 bases had no gene match. Germline CDR1 MNHEY, CDR2 SVGAGI. This CDR3 contains 14 residues.

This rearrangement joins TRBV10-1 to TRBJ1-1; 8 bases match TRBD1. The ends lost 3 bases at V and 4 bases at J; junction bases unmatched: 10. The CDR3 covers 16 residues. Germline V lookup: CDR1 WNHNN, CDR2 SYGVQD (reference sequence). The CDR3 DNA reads TGCGCCAGCAGTGAAGCCGGCACAGGGGGAGTCACTGAAGCTTTCTTT. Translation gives CASSEAGTGGVTEAFF.

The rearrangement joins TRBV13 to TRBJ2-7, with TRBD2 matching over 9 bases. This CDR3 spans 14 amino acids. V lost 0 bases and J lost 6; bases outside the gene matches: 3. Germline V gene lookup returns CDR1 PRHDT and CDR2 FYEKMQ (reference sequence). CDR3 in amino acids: CASSLGLAGTEQYF. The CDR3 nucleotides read TGTGCCAGCAGCTTAGGCCTAGCGGGGACCGAGCAGTACTTC.

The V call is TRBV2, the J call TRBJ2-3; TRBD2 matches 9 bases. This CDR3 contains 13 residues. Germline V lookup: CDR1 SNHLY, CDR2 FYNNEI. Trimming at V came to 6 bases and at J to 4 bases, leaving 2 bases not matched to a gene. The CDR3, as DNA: TGTGCCAGCAGGAGGACTAGCGCAGATACGCAGTATTTT. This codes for CASRRTSADTQYF. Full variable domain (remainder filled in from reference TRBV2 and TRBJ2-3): EPEVTQTPSHQVTQMGQEVILRCVPISNHLYFYWYRQILGQKVEFLVSFYNNEISEKSEIFDDQFSVERPDGSNFTLKIRSTKLEDSAMYFCASRRTSADTQYFGPGTRLTVL.

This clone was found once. CDR3 in amino acids: CASSLGRENSPLHF. CDR3 nucleotides: TGTGCCAGCAGCTTAGGGAGGGAAAATTCACCCCTCCACTTT. This chain uses TRBV11-2 with TRBJ1-6, with D hard to call. In germline, CDR1 is SGHAT, CDR2 FQNNGV. Between the trimmed V and J ends, which lost 1 base and 7 bases, there was a span of 8 bases. The CDR3 consists of 14 residues.

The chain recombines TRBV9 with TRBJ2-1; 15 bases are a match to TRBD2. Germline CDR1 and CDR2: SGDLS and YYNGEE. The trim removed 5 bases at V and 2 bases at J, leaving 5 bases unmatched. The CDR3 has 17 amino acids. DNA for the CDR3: TGTGCCAGCAGTAGGACTAGCGGGGGGGCTGCCTACAATGAGCAGTTCTTC. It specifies CASSRTSGGAAYNEQFF.

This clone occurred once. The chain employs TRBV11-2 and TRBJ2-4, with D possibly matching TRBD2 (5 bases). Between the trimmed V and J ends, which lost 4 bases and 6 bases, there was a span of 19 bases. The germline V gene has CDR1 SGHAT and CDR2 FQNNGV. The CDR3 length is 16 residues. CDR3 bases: TGTGCCAGCAGCTCAGTTCGGGGTCGTGAATTAAACATTCAGTACTTC. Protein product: CASSSVRGRELNIQYF. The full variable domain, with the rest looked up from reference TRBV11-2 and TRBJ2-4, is EAGVAQSPRYKIIEKRQSVAFWCNPISGHATLYWYQQILGQGPKLLIQFQNNGVVDDSQLPKDRFSAERLKGVDSTLKIQPAKLEDSAVYLCASSSVRGRELNIQYFGAGTRLSVL.

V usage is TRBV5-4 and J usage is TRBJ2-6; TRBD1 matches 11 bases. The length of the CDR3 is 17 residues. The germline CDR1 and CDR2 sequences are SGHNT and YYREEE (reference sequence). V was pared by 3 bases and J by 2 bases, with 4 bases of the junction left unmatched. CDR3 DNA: TGTGCCAGCAGCTCCGGGACAGGGGGAGCTGGGGCCAACGTCCTGACTTTC. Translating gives CASSSGTGGAGANVLTF.

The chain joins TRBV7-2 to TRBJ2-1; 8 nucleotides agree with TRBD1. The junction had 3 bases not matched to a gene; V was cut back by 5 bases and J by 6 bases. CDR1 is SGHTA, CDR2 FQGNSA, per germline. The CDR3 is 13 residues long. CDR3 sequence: CASSLDRANEQFF. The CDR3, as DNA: TGTGCCAGCAGCCTGGACAGGGCCAATGAGCAGTTCTTC.

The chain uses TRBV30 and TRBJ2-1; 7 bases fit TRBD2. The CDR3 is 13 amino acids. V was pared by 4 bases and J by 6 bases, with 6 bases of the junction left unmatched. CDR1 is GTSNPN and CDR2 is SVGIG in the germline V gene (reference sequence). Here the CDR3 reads CAWNKWGGNEQFF. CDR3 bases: TGTGCCTGGAACAAGTGGGGGGGCAATGAGCAGTTCTTC.

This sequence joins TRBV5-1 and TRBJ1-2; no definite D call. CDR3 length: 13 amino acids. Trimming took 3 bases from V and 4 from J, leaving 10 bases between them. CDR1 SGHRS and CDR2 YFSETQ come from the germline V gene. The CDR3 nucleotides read TGCGCCAGCAGCTCCGAGGTAGGCTATGGCTACACCTTC. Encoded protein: CASSSEVGYGYTF.

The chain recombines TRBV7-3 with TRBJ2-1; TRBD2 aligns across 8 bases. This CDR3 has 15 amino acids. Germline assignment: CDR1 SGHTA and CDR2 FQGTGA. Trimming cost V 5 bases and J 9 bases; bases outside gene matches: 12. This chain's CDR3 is CASSPPGLGSSEQFF. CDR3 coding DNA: TGTGCCAGCAGCCCACCGGGACTAGGAAGTAGTGAGCAGTTCTTC.

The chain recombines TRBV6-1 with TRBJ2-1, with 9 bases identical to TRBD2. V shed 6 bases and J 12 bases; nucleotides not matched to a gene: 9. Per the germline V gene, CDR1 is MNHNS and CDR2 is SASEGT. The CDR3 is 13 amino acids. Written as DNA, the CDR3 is TGTGCCAGCAGACCGGGACTAGCTCGGACGCAGTTCTTC. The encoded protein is CASRPGLARTQFF.

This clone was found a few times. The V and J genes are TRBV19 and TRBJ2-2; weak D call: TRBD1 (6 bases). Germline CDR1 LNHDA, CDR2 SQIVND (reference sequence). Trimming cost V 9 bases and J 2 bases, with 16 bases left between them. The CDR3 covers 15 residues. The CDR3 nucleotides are TGTGCCAGCTCCTCCTGGGACACTAACACCGGGGAGCTGTTTTTT. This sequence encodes CASSSWDTNTGELFF. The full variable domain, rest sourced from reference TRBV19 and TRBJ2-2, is DGGITQSPKYLFRKEGQNVTLSCEQNLNHDAMYWYRQDPGQGLRLIYYSQIVNDFQKGDIAEGYSVSREKKESFPLTVTSAQKNPTAFYLCASSSWDTNTGELFFGEGSRLTVL.